The 9 T cell receptor beta chains given below trace back to one sample, sequenced in a study of T cell responses to AZD1222 COVID-19 vaccine. Generated by immunoSEQ multiplex PCR, the TCRdb table keeps only in-frame clones and is missing some. The table includes about 170,000 clones, roughly nine tenths detected once. Sequenced here: peripheral blood, sampled on day 0 of AZD1222 vaccination. All receptors derive from an adult in good health.

The chain couples TRBV21-1 to TRBJ1-1; TRBD1, the table's D call, was not compared with the DNA. TRBV21-1 is described as a pseudogene. The length of the CDR3 is 15 residues. CDR3 nucleotide sequence: TGTGCCAGCAGCAAGAGGGACAGGACTGACACTGAAGCTTTCTTT. It yields the protein CASSKRDRTDTEAFF.

The genes are TRBV27 and TRBJ1-2; D gene uncertain. Trimming took 6 bases from V and 4 from J, leaving 12 bases between them. CDR1 is MNHEY, CDR2 SMNVEV, per germline (reference sequence). The CDR3 spans 13 residues. CDR3 in DNA: TGTGCCAGCAGCTCTACAGCTCGCTATGGCTACACCTTC. Translating it yields CASSSTARYGYTF.

V and J are TRBV19 and TRBJ2-1; 9 positions match TRBD1. The trim removed 4 bases at V and 4 bases at J, leaving 8 bases unmatched. CDR1 is LNHDA, CDR2 SQIVND, per germline (reference sequence). The CDR3 length is 16 residues. CDR3 residues: CASSKDRGELYNEQFF. CDR3 nucleotide sequence: TGTGCCAGTAGTAAAGACAGGGGGGAATTATACAATGAGCAGTTCTTC. Supplemented by reference TRBV19 and TRBJ2-1, the full variable domain reads DGGITQSPKYLFRKEGQNVTLSCEQNLNHDAMYWYRQDPGQGLRLIYYSQIVNDFQKGDIAEGYSVSREKKESFPLTVTSAQKNPTAFYLCASSKDRGELYNEQFFGPGTRLTVL.

CDR3 sequence reads: CASSLTLMNTEAFF. The CDR3 bases are TGTGCCAGCAGTCTAACACTTATGAACACTGAAGCTTTCTTT. The chain couples TRBV28 to TRBJ1-1; D is unresolved. This CDR3 is 14 amino acids long. CDR1 and CDR2 from the germline V gene are MDHEN and SYDVKM. With 5 bases removed from V and 0 bases from J, the gap between germline ends came to 10 bases. Supplemented by reference TRBV28 and TRBJ1-1, the full variable domain reads DVKVTQSSRYLVKRTGEKVFLECVQDMDHENMFWYRQDPGLGLRLIYFSYDVKMKEKGDIPEGYSVSREKKERFSLILESASTNQTSMYLCASSLTLMNTEAFFGQGTRLTVV.

The sample holds a few counts of this clone. The gene calls are TRBV24-1 and TRBJ1-3, with a possible D match to TRBD1 (6 bases). The CDR3 consists of 13 residues. CDR1 KGHDR and CDR2 SFDVKD come from the germline V gene. Trimming pared 3 bases from V and 4 bases from J, leaving 6 bases between. CDR3 nucleotides: TGTGCCACCAGTGATGGACAGGGAAACACCATATATTTT. Amino acid sequence: CATSDGQGNTIYF.

The rearrangement uses TRBV20-1 and TRBJ1-5; unclear D gene. Germline CDR1 is DFQATT and CDR2 is SNEGSKA (reference sequence). The CDR3 spans 12 residues. V lost 6 bases and J 1 base, leaving 7 bases between the germline ends. The CDR3 coding sequence is TGCAGTGCCAGTTGGAGCAATCAGCCCCAGCATTTT. Its translation is CSASWSNQPQHF.

The V gene is TRBV11-1, the J gene TRBJ2-1; possible D gene TRBD2, 6 bases. In germline, CDR1 is SGHAT, CDR2 FQDESV (reference sequence). V was trimmed by 1 base and J by 6 bases, leaving 10 bases between them. This CDR3 contains 14 residues. CDR3 amino acids: CASSLGRLVNEQFF. The CDR3 DNA sequence: TGTGCCAGCAGCTTAGGACGACTAGTCAATGAGCAGTTCTTC.

CDR3 in amino acids: CASSEVSRVDTQYF. The DNA for the CDR3 is TGTGCCAGCAGTGAAGTATCACGGGTAGATACGCAGTATTTT. V is TRBV6-1 and J is TRBJ2-3; D is uncertain. This CDR3 has 14 residues. V gave up 1 base and J gave up 5 bases, with 10 bases separating them. Germline-derived CDR1 and CDR2 are MNHNS and SASEGT.

The genes are TRBV6-5 and TRBJ1-2; 9 bases agree with TRBD1. Trimming at V came to 6 bases and at J to 8 bases, leaving 13 bases not matched to a gene. CDR1 is MNHEY and CDR2 is SVGAGI in the germline V gene. The CDR3 contains 15 residues. Here the CDR3 DNA reads TGTGCCAGCAGAACCTGGGACAGGGTAGGAAAAGGCTACACCTTC. It encodes CASRTWDRVGKGYTF.